There are many counts of the clone carrying this TCR beta chain. Antigen specificity is unknown. The TCR beta library used iRepertoire HTBI primers with Arm-PCR amplification of CDR3. MiXCR, run by TCRdb on the multiplex PCR reads, gives a single entry per CDR3 protein. The profile shows about 430,000 distinct CDR3 sequences, roughly 23% of them singletons. Time point meaning: persistent/refractory GD, antithyroid drugs over 5 years with positive TRAb. Making the TCR library involved RNA that had been extracted from PBMCs. Graves' disease was diagnosed by American Thyroid Association guidelines. This entry comes from a study of regulatory T cells in long-lasting Graves disease. Study-level background: Persistence in Graves' disease denoted antithyroid drug use beyond 5 years alongside positive TSH receptor antibodies.

Study-wide points: Between persistent patients, roughly 2,600 public clonotypes were shared, exceeding the roughly 1,000 shared between new patients.

The sequence derives from a female donor with Graves disease. Sequencing was performed on peripheral blood mononuclear cells (PBMCs), taken when the disease was refractory, from a patient treated with antithyroid drugs.

The CDR3 nucleotides are TGTGCCAGCAGTGAATCTAGCGTGGGCTCCTACGAGCAGTACTTC. Translated, it gives CASSESSVGSYEQYF. The chain has TRBV2 and TRBJ2-7; D possibly corresponds to TRBD2 (6 bases). This CDR3 is 15 amino acids long. CDR1 and CDR2 from the germline V gene are SNHLY and FYNNEI. Trimming removed 2 bases from V and 0 bases from J, with 11 bases in between.